This is a list of T cell receptor beta chains from one sample in a study of beta chain features in type 1 diabetes. Profiled with immunoSEQ multiplex PCR; TCRdb holds only in-frame clones, not every one. Altogether 95,000 to 150,000 clones are present, over 15% being singletons, with the ten largest covering approximately 2.3%. The sequenced sample consisted of central memory CD4+ T cells from blood. These receptors came from a man under 40 with type 1 diabetes. Each CDR3 is given with its conserved first and last residue. D genes are given only for firm matches. Expanded clones are given a class, and other clones once, few, many or no size at all.

abundance: NA
j_gene: TRBJ2-1
d_gene: NA
v_gene: TRBV7-9
CDR3nt: TGTGCCAGCAGCCTTTTTCCCGATCAGGGTGATGAGCAGTTCTTC
CDR3aa: CASSLFPDQGDEQFF

abundance: NA
j_gene: TRBJ1-1
d_gene: NA
v_gene: TRBV7-2
CDR3nt: TGTGCCAGCAGCTCGACACTCCCGAACACTGAAGCTTTCTTT
CDR3aa: CASSSTLPNTEAFF

abundance: NA
j_gene: TRBJ2-5
d_gene: NA
v_gene: TRBV28
CDR3nt: TGTGCCAGCAGTCCGATAGGACAGCTCCAAGAGACCCAGTACTTC
CDR3aa: CASSPIGQLQETQYF

abundance: few
j_gene: TRBJ2-7
d_gene: NA
v_gene: TRBV6-5
CDR3nt: TGTGCCACCAAGTTGGGCAGTGCCAACGAGCAGTACTTC
CDR3aa: CATKLGSANEQYF

abundance: NA
j_gene: TRBJ2-7
d_gene: TRBD1
v_gene: TRBV25-1
CDR3nt: TGTGCCAGCAGTGAATCCCACGGACAGGGGGAGTACTTC
CDR3aa: CASSESHGQGEYF

abundance: NA
j_gene: TRBJ1-2
d_gene: NA
v_gene: TRBV4-2
CDR3nt: TGTGCCAGCAGCCAAGGACGGGACCGCACGGCGACTAACTATGGCTACACCTTC
CDR3aa: CASSQGRDRTATNYGYTF

abundance: NA
j_gene: TRBJ2-3
d_gene: NA
v_gene: TRBV29-1
CDR3nt: TGCAGCGTTGGTGTCAGTGGCGCGGATACGCAGTATTTT
CDR3aa: CSVGVSGADTQYF

abundance: NA
j_gene: TRBJ1-6
d_gene: TRBD1
v_gene: TRBV30
CDR3nt: TGTGCCTGGAGTGTCCGGGGACAGGGCTTCGATTCACCCCTCCACTTT
CDR3aa: CAWSVRGQGFDSPLHF

abundance: NA
j_gene: TRBJ2-1
d_gene: NA
v_gene: TRBV4-3
CDR3nt: TGCGCCAGCAGCCAAGGGTCTCCAGGTCACAATGAGCAGTTCTTC
CDR3aa: CASSQGSPGHNEQFF

abundance: NA
j_gene: TRBJ2-5
d_gene: NA
v_gene: TRBV18
CDR3nt: TGTGCCAGCTCACAGGGGACCCAAGAGACCCAGTACTTC
CDR3aa: CASSQGTQETQYF

abundance: few
j_gene: TRBJ1-5
d_gene: NA
v_gene: TRBV6-5
CDR3nt: TGTGCCAGCAGTGTCTCAGGGGCGGGCAATCAGCCCCAGCATTTT
CDR3aa: CASSVSGAGNQPQHF

abundance: many
j_gene: TRBJ2-7
d_gene: NA
v_gene: TRBV7-9
CDR3nt: TGTGCCAGCAGCACGGGACGGAATTACGAGCAGTACTTC
CDR3aa: CASSTGRNYEQYF

abundance: NA
j_gene: TRBJ1-2
d_gene: TRBD1
v_gene: TRBV5-4
CDR3nt: TGTGCCAGCAGCTCGGACAGGGGCTATGGCTACACCTTC
CDR3aa: CASSSDRGYGYTF

abundance: NA
j_gene: TRBJ2-3
d_gene: TRBD2
v_gene: TRBV2
CDR3nt: TGTGCCAGCAGCCCGGGACTAGCGGCAGATACGCAGTATTTT
CDR3aa: CASSPGLAADTQYF

abundance: NA
j_gene: TRBJ2-3
d_gene: TRBD1
v_gene: TRBV4-3
CDR3nt: TGCGCCAGCAGCCAAGGATGGGGACAGGGGCAAGATACGCAGTATTTT
CDR3aa: CASSQGWGQGQDTQYF

abundance: NA
j_gene: TRBJ2-7
d_gene: NA
v_gene: TRBV25-1
CDR3nt: TGTGCCAGCAGAGAGAGGGGCTCCTACGAGCAGTACTTC
CDR3aa: CASRERGSYEQYF

abundance: NA
j_gene: TRBJ2-1
d_gene: NA
v_gene: TRBV19
CDR3nt: TGTGCCAGTAGTATAGATCCTCGGGTAAGCGAGCAGTTCTTC
CDR3aa: CASSIDPRVSEQFF

abundance: few
j_gene: TRBJ2-2
d_gene: NA
v_gene: TRBV4-2
CDR3nt: TGTGCCAGCAGCCAGGGGTGGGGGAACACCGGGGAGCTGTTTTTT
CDR3aa: CASSQGWGNTGELFF

abundance: many
j_gene: TRBJ1-3
d_gene: NA
v_gene: TRBV7-9
CDR3nt: TGTGCCAGCATTGGCAGACGAAACACCATATATTTT
CDR3aa: CASIGRRNTIYF

abundance: few
j_gene: TRBJ2-1
d_gene: NA
v_gene: TRBV20-1
CDR3nt: TGCAGTGCTAGGAGTAACAATGAGCAGTTCTTC
CDR3aa: CSARSNNEQFF

abundance: many
j_gene: TRBJ2-7
d_gene: TRBD1
v_gene: TRBV15
CDR3nt: TGTGCCACCAGCAGGGGCGGGACAGGAGGCCCTAGAGTGGAGCAGTACTTC
CDR3aa: CATSRGGTGGPRVEQYF

abundance: NA
j_gene: TRBJ1-5
d_gene: NA
v_gene: TRBV19
CDR3nt: TGTGCCAGTAGTGGGTACAGGGTTGGGGTCAATCAGCCCCAGCATTTT
CDR3aa: CASSGYRVGVNQPQHF

abundance: few
j_gene: TRBJ2-5
d_gene: NA
v_gene: TRBV7-2
CDR3nt: TGTGCCAGCAGCCGACCCCAAGAGACCCAGTACTTC
CDR3aa: CASSRPQETQYF

abundance: few
j_gene: TRBJ2-1
d_gene: TRBD1
v_gene: TRBV7-2
CDR3nt: TGTGCCAGCAGCCCTGGACAGGGCCGAGATGAGCAGTTCTTC
CDR3aa: CASSPGQGRDEQFF

abundance: few
j_gene: TRBJ1-1
d_gene: NA
v_gene: TRBV6-5
CDR3nt: TGTGCCAGCAGTTATGGGGTTAGCACTGAAGCTTTCTTT
CDR3aa: CASSYGVSTEAFF

abundance: many
j_gene: TRBJ2-7
d_gene: NA
v_gene: TRBV5-1
CDR3nt: TGCGCCAGCAGCTTCCAGGGCGAGCAGTACTTC
CDR3aa: CASSFQGEQYF

abundance: few
j_gene: TRBJ1-6
d_gene: NA
v_gene: TRBV9
CDR3nt: TGTGCCAGCAGCGTAGCCGTAGATTCACCCCTCCACTTT
CDR3aa: CASSVAVDSPLHF

abundance: many
j_gene: TRBJ1-5
d_gene: NA
v_gene: TRBV7-9
CDR3nt: TGTGCCAGCAGCTCCTTGGAAGGGCGGCAGCCCCAGCATTTT
CDR3aa: CASSSLEGRQPQHF

abundance: many
j_gene: TRBJ2-3
d_gene: NA
v_gene: TRBV9
CDR3nt: TGTGCCAGCAGCGTAGGGGCGGGGCGCACAGATACGCAGTATTTT
CDR3aa: CASSVGAGRTDTQYF

abundance: few
j_gene: TRBJ2-1
d_gene: NA
v_gene: TRBV30
CDR3nt: TGTGCCTGGAGCCCGGGGACTTTCAATGAGCAGTTCTTC
CDR3aa: CAWSPGTFNEQFF

abundance: many
j_gene: TRBJ2-2
d_gene: NA
v_gene: TRBV2
CDR3nt: TGTGCCAGCAGCGGATTAAACGGGGAGCTGTTTTTT
CDR3aa: CASSGLNGELFF

abundance: NA
j_gene: TRBJ2-5
d_gene: NA
v_gene: TRBV11-2
CDR3nt: TGTGCCAGCAGCCGGTACACTAGAAAGAGAGAGACCCAGTACTTC
CDR3aa: CASSRYTRKRETQYF

abundance: NA
j_gene: TRBJ2-5
d_gene: NA
v_gene: TRBV7-3
CDR3nt: TGTGCCAGCAGCCCAGGGTCAGGGCCCGGCCTGGAGACCCAGTACTTC
CDR3aa: CASSPGSGPGLETQYF

abundance: NA
j_gene: TRBJ2-7
d_gene: NA
v_gene: TRBV28
CDR3nt: TGTGCCAGCAGTCCGGGTACCTACGAGCAGTACTTC
CDR3aa: CASSPGTYEQYF

abundance: few
j_gene: TRBJ2-6
d_gene: TRBD1
v_gene: TRBV27
CDR3nt: TGTGCCAGCAGTTCGGGACAGCTCACTTCTGGGGCCAACGTCCTGACTTTC
CDR3aa: CASSSGQLTSGANVLTF

abundance: NA
j_gene: TRBJ2-7
d_gene: TRBD2
v_gene: TRBV7-2
CDR3nt: TGTGCCAGCAGCAAGGGACTAGCGGGGCCCTTCGGGGACGAGCAGTACTTC
CDR3aa: CASSKGLAGPFGDEQYF

abundance: many
j_gene: TRBJ2-1
d_gene: TRBD2
v_gene: TRBV18
CDR3nt: TGTGCCAGCTCACTGATGGCCAGCGGGGGATTCTCCTACAATGAGCAGTTCTTC
CDR3aa: CASSLMASGGFSYNEQFF